This T cell receptor beta chain was identified during a study of cytomegalovirus exposure and HLA in healthy donors. Primers included in the PCR were 60 Vbeta and 13 Jbeta primers. Assay used: immunoSEQ multiplex PCR; TCRdb lists only in-frame clones, some missing. This table has some 56,000 clones, roughly 50% appearing once. Between the trimmed V and J ends, which lost 4 bases and 7 bases, there was a span of 14 bases. Per germline, CDR1 ENHRY and CDR2 SYGVKD. The CDR3 totals 13 residues. Sequencing used PBMCs. The gene calls are TRBV10-3 and TRBJ2-7, with a tentative D call TRBD2 (6 bases). This receptor was taken from a human donor in good health. CDR3 sequence: CAISGGGVGEQYF. In DNA form, the CDR3 reads TGTGCCATCAGTGGGGGCGGGGTGGGTGAGCAGTACTTC.